These 5 T cell receptor beta chains share one sample of origin, sequenced in a study of T cell responses to AZD1222 COVID-19 vaccine. The repertoire was sequenced with immunoSEQ multiplex PCR; TCRdb's copy has only in-frame clones and lacks some. The sample has roughly 120,000 clones, 88% seen once; the top ten hold approximately 19%. Sample: peripheral blood, taken on day 0 of MenACWY control vaccination. These receptors were obtained from an adult in good health.

V is TRBV18 and J is TRBJ1-5; D is undetermined. Trimming took 4 bases from V and 3 from J, leaving 7 bases between them. The CDR3 sequence is 13 residues long. Germline loops: CDR1 KGHSH, CDR2 LQKENI. The CDR3: CASSQNNNQPQHF. CDR3 nucleotides: TGTGCCAGCTCACAAAATAACAATCAGCCCCAGCATTTT.

V is TRBV24-1 and J is TRBJ2-1; no clear D. Per the germline V gene, CDR1 is KGHDR and CDR2 is SFDVKD. Deletions cut 1 base from V and 8 bases from J, with 2 bases between. CDR3 size: 11 residues. CDR3 in DNA: TGTGCCACCAGTGATTTCCATGAGCAGTTCTTC. Encoded protein: CATSDFHEQFF.

A note on this clone: Within the sample, other DNA sequences also encode this same CDR3. The rearrangement uses TRBV30 and TRBJ2-7, with D maybe TRBD2 (6 bases). The CDR3 contains 13 residues. The germline CDR1 and CDR2 sequences are GTSNPN and SVGIG (reference sequence). Trimming removed 2 bases at V and 2 bases at J, with 10 bases between. CDR3 nucleotide sequence: TGTGCCTGGAGTCGCGGGACCACCTACGAGCAGTACTTC. It encodes CAWSRGTTYEQYF.

This chain connects TRBV6-1 to TRBJ2-1; 7 nucleotides line up with TRBD2. V was pared by 2 bases and J by 10 bases, with 20 bases of the junction left unmatched. This CDR3 has 18 amino acids. The germline V gene encodes CDR1 MNHNS and CDR2 SASEGT. The CDR3 loop is CASSEMGVASGVRREQFF. In nucleotides, the CDR3 is TGTGCCAGCAGTGAAATGGGGGTCGCTAGCGGAGTCAGACGGGAGCAGTTCTTC.

V usage is TRBV5-4 and J usage is TRBJ2-1, with D perhaps matching TRBD2 (6 bases). V gave up 3 bases and J gave up 10 bases, with 20 bases separating them. This CDR3 comprises 15 residues. Germline-derived CDR1 and CDR2 are SGHNT and YYREEE (reference sequence). The CDR3 DNA is TGTGCCAGCAGCTCAGGGACTTCCCCTGTCTGGGAGCAGTTCTTC. Translated, it gives CASSSGTSPVWEQFF.